This entry lists 6 T cell receptor beta chains sequenced from one sample in a study of CXCR3-negative and CXCR3-positive naive CD8 T cells. General observations from the study: For CXCR3-positive naive cells, TRB CDR3s were more hydrophobic than those of CXCR3-negative naive cells.

Researchers prepared the TRB cDNA libraries using 5' RACE with UMI labels. TCRdb reprocessed the 5' RACE reads, with one entry per CDR3 protein and no DNA. The specimen's table records around 88,000 distinct CDR3 sequences. No antigen is known for these receptors. The source material was naive CXCR3+ CD8+ T cells from blood. The subset was: CD45RO-CCR7+CD27+CD95- naive CD8+ T cells expressing CXCR3 (TNR3+). These receptors were taken from a human donor in good health. Some clones in this sample may be carry-over from other donors' samples.

V gene TRBV5-1 combines with J gene TRBJ1-2. Germline V gene sequence: CDR1 SGHRS, CDR2 YFSETQ. This CDR3 has 15 residues. This chain's CDR3 is CTSSLDRRLDYGYTF.

The V call is TRBV20-1, the J call TRBJ1-6; TCRdb selects TRBD1, and the lack of DNA leaves this call unchecked. The germline gives CDR1 DFQATT, CDR2 SNEGSKA (reference sequence). The length of the CDR3 is 14 residues. CDR3 sequence reads: CSARWGRLGSPLHF.

This chain uses TRBV20-1 with TRBJ2-3; TCRdb lists TRBD1, though no DNA is available to test this call. Looked up from germline, CDR1 is DFQATT and CDR2 is SNEGSKA (reference sequence). The CDR3 sequence is 13 residues long. CDR3 sequence reads: CSASGHPTDTQYF.

The gene calls are TRBV21-1 and TRBJ2-4. TRBV21-1 is flagged as a pseudogene. This CDR3 is built from 12 residues. CDR3 region: CASTWTENIQYF.

V is TRBV6-5 and J is TRBJ2-3; TCRdb lists TRBD1, though no DNA is available to test this call. Germline loops: CDR1 MNHEY, CDR2 SVGAGI. The CDR3 extends over 16 amino acids. The CDR3 spells CASSYSHPPRGDTQYF.

Here the CDR3 reads CASSQSIIDEAFF. This chain uses TRBV3-1 with TRBJ1-1. This CDR3 is 13 amino acids long. In germline, CDR1 is LGHDT, CDR2 YNNKEL (reference sequence).